The subject of this entry is one TCR beta chain. The CDR3 totals 15 residues. Unmatched junction bases numbered 5, after V lost 3 bases and J lost 6 bases. Germline-derived CDR1 and CDR2 are KGHSH and LQKENI. The record originates from a study of blood T cell repertoires in COVID-19. Study at large: Researchers got acute and convalescent COVID-19 samples from the United States, Italy and Spain. T cells, B-cell-depleted T cells, or PBMCs provided the cDNA or gDNA that served as material.

In the authors' methods: Researchers report that nucleated cell counts were estimated from reference gene primer amplification. Sequenced by immunoSEQ multiplex PCR; TCRdb stores in-frame clones only, minus some. V and J calls plus clone size are reproduced from that table; the DNA served to infer D and trimming. This table has around 100,000 clones, about 90% appearing once. The sequenced material came from peripheral blood. This clonotype was sampled from a woman in her sixties or seventies with acute or convalescent COVID-19. The chain joins TRBV18 to TRBJ1-4, with 9 bases fitting TRBD1. CDR3 loop: CASSPRTGVHEKLFF. The CDR3 nucleotides are TGTGCCAGCTCACCTAGGACAGGGGTCCATGAAAAACTGTTTTTT.